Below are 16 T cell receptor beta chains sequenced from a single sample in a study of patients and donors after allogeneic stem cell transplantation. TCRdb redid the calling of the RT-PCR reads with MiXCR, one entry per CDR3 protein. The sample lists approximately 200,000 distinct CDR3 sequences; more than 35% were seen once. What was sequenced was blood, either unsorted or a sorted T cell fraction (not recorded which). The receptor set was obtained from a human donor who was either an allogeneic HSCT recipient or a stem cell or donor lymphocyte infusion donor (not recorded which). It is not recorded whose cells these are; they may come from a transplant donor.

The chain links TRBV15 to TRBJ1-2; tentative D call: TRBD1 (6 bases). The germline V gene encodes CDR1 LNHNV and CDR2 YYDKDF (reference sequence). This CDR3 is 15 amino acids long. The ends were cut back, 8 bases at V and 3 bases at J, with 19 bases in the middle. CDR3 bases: TGTGCCACCGGCGAGTTTGGGGGCATTGACTATGGCTACACCTTC. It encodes CATGEFGGIDYGYTF. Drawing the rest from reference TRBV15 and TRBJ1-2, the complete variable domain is DAMVIQNPRYQVTQFGKPVTLSCSQTLNHNVMYWYQQKSSQAPKLLFHYYDKDFNNEADTPDNFQSRRPNTSFCFLDIRSPGLGDTAMYLCATGEFGGIDYGYTFGSGTRLTVV.

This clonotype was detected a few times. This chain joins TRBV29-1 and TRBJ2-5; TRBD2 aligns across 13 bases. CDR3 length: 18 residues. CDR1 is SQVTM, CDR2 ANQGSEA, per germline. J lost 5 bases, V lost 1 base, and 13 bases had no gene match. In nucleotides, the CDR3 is TGCAGCGTTGAAGCTACTAGCGGGAGGGATATATTTGGGGAGACCCAGTACTTC. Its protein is CSVEATSGRDIFGETQYF.

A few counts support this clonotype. The CDR3 here is CSVEGIAKSSYNEQFF. CDR3 sequence (DNA): TGCAGCGTTGAAGGGATAGCGAAGAGCTCCTACAATGAGCAGTTCTTC. The chain carries TRBV29-1 and TRBJ2-1, with a weak D call TRBD2 (5 bases). This CDR3 spans 16 amino acids. Between the trimmed V and J ends, which lost 1 base and 0 bases, there was a span of 13 bases. The germline V gene encodes CDR1 SQVTM and CDR2 ANQGSEA.

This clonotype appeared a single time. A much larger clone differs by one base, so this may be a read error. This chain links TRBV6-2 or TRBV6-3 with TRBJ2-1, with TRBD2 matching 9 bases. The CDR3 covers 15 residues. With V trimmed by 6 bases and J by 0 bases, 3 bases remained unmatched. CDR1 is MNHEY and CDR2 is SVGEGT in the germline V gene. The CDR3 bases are TGTGCCAGCAGCCATAGCGGGAGCTCCTACAATGAGCAGTTCTTC. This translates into CASSHSGSSYNEQFF.

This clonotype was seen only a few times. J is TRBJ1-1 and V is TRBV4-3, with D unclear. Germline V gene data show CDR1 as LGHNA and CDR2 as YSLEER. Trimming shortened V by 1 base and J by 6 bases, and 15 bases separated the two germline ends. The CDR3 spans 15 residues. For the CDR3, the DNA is TGCGCCAGCAGCCAAGTTCCAGGTGGGGTGGCTGAAGCTTTCTTT. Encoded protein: CASSQVPGGVAEAFF.

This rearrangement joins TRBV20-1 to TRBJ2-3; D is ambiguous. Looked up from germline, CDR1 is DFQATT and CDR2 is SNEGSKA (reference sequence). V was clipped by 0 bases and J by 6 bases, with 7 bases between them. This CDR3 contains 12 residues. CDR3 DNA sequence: TGCAGTGCTAGAGAGGTGGGGGATACGCAGTATTTT. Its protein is CSAREVGDTQYF.

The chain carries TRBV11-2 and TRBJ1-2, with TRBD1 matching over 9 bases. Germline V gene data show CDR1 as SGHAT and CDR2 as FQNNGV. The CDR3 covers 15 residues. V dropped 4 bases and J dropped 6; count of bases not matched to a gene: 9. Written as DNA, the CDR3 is TGTGCCAGCAGCTCGAGAACGGACAGGGGCCATGGCTACACCTTC. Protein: CASSSRTDRGHGYTF.

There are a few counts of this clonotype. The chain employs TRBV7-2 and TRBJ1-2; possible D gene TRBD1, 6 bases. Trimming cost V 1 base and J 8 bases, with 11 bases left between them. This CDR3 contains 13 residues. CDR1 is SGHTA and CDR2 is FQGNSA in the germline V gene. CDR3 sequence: CASSLVQGQGYTF. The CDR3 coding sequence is TGTGCCAGCAGCTTAGTACAGGGTCAGGGCTACACCTTC.

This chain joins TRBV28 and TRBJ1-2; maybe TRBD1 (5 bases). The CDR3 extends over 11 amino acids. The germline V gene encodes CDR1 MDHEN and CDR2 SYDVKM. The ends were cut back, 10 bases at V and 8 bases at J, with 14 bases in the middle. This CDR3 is CATFLRDGYTF. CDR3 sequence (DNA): TGTGCCACCTTTCTCCGGGACGGCTACACCTTC.

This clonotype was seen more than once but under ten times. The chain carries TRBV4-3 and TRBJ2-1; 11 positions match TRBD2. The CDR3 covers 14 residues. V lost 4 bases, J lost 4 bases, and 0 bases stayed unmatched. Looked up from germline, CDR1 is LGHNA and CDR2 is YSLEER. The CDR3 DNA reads TGCGCCAGCAGCCGGACTAGCGGGTACAATGAGCAGTTCTTC. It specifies CASSRTSGYNEQFF.

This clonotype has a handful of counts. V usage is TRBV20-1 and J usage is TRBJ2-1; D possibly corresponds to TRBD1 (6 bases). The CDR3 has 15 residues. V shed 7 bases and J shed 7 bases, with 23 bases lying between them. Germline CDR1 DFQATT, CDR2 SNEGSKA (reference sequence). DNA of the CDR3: TGCAGTGGAGCAGAGGTCAGGGGAATTAAAAATGAGCAGTTCTTC. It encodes CSGAEVRGIKNEQFF.

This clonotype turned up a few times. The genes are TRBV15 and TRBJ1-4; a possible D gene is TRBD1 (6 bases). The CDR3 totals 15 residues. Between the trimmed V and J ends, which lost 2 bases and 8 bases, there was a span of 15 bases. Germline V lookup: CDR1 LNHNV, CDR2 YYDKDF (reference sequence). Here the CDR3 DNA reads TGTGCCACCAGCAGACAACAGGGCCCCAACGAAAAACTGTTTTTT. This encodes CATSRQQGPNEKLFF.

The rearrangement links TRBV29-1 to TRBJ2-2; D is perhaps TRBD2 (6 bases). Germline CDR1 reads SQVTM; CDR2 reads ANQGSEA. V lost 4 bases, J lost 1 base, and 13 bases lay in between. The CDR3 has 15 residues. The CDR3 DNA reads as TGCAGCGTTGTTATAGGGCGGGGGAACACCGGGGAGCTGTTTTTT. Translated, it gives CSVVIGRGNTGELFF.

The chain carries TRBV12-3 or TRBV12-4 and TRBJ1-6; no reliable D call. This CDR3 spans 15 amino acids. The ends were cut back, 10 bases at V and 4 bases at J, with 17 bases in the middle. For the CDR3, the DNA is TGTGCCACCTCACCCTCGGCAGGTTATAATTCACCCCTCCACTTT. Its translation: CATSPSAGYNSPLHF.

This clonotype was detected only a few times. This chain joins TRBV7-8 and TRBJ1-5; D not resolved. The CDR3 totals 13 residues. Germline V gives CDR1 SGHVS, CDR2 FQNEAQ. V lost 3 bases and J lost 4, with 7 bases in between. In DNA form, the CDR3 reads TGTGCCAGCAGCTTCTTCGCGAATCAGCCCCAGCATTTT. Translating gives CASSFFANQPQHF.

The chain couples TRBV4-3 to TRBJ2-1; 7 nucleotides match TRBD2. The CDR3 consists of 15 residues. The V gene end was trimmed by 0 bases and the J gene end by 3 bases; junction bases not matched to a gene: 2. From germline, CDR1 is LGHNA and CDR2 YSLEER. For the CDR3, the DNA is TGCGCCAGCAGCCAAGATGGGGGGGACTACAATGAGCAGTTCTTC. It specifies CASSQDGGDYNEQFF.